The T cell receptor (beta chain) described here comes from a study of post-analysis software for immune sequencing data. A word on this clonotype: What it recognizes is unknown.

Unique molecular identifiers were built into the TCR beta cDNA libraries. TCRdb reprocessed the PCR reads with MiXCR, giving one entry per CDR3 protein. This sample yields fewer than 900,000 distinct CDR3 sequences, of which roughly 50% are seen a single time; just under 5% belongs to the top ten. With 4 bases clipped from V and 2 bases from J, the junction kept 7 bases outside the gene matches. This CDR3 is built from 16 residues. Germline CDR1 SNHLY, CDR2 FYNNEI. General study results and limits: Patients carried 5 or 6 TRBV segments more frequently than controls did, and TRBV5-6, TRBV5-1 and TRBV20-1 were among them.

The sample was blood. The sequence came from a girl between 10 and 17 years old with multiple sclerosis. V usage is TRBV2 and J usage is TRBJ2-5; TRBD2 agrees at 10 bases. CDR3 region: CASSVLTSGPQETQYF. The CDR3 DNA reads TGTGCCAGCAGTGTCCTGACTAGCGGGCCTCAAGAGACCCAGTACTTC. The whole variable domain, remainder taken from reference TRBV2 and TRBJ2-5, is EPEVTQTPSHQVTQMGQEVILRCVPISNHLYFYWYRQILGQKVEFLVSFYNNEISEKSEIFDDQFSVERPDGSNFTLKIRSTKLEDSAMYFCASSVLTSGPQETQYFGPGTRLLVL.